This T cell receptor (beta chain) emerged from a study of memory CD4+ T cells and cytomegalovirus serostatus. With 2 bases removed from V and 2 bases from J, the gap between germline ends came to 10 bases. The germline V gene has CDR1 MNHNY and CDR2 SVGAGI (reference sequence). This CDR3 spans 14 amino acids. The sort gate was single viable CD3+CD4+CD8-CD45RO+ cells for memory CD4+ T cells. The method was immunoSEQ multiplex PCR; TCRdb's version includes in-frame clones alone and lacks a portion of them. The data contain some 41,000 clones, 75% to 85% of them seen just once; the ten biggest clones take up approximately 0.8%. This clone was detected once.

The chain joins TRBV6-6 to TRBJ2-7; D call uncertain. The clonotype was recovered from an adult in good health and CMV-seronegative. Sequencing was performed on memory CD4+ T cells from blood. CDR3 nucleotide sequence: TGTGCCAGCAGTTACCCCACTCCCACCTACGAGCAGTACTTC. Protein: CASSYPTPTYEQYF.